This entry features one TCR beta chain sequence. This record belongs to a study of shared clonotypes between healthy human individuals. TCRdb's table, derived via immunoSEQ multiplex PCR, lists solely in-frame clones and lacks some. This sample yields over 400,000 clones, of which 90% to 96% are seen a single time; under 0.065% belongs to the top ten. Germline V gene lookup returns CDR1 WSHSY and CDR2 SAAADI. This CDR3 is 12 amino acids long. V lost 3 bases and J lost 5, with 7 bases in between. This receptor was identified in a woman aged 25 to 39 in good health. Sample: naive CD4+ T cells sorted from blood. Specified subset: CD45RA+ positively selected. The chain recombines TRBV10-2 with TRBJ2-5; D unclear. The CDR3 nucleotides read TGCGCCAGCAGTGAAGTCGGCGAGACCCAGTACTTC. Translating it yields CASSEVGETQYF.